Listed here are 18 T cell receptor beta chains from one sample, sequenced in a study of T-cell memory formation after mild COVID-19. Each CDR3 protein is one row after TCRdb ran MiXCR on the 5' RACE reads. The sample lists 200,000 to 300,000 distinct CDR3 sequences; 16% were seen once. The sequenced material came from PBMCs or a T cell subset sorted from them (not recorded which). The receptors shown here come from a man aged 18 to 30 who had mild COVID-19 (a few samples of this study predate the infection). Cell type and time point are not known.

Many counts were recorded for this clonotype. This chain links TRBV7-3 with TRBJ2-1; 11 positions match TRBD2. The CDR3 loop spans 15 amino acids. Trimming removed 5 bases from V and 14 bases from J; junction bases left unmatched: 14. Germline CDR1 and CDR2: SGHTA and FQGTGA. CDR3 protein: CASSVAGGPSFLEFF. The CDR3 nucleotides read TGTGCCAGCAGCGTAGCGGGGGGGCCATCCTTTCTGGAGTTCTTC. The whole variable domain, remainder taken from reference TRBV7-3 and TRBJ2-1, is GAGVSQTPSNKVTEKGKYVELRCDPISGHTALYWYRQSLGQGPEFLIYFQGTGAADDSGLPNDRFFAVRPEGSVSTLKIQRTERGDSAVYLCASSVAGGPSFLEFFGPGTRLTVL.

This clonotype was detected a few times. In DNA, the CDR3 is TGCAGCGTTTTAACAGGGAGTGGGAACACCGGGGAGCTGTTTTTT. It yields the protein CSVLTGSGNTGELFF. This chain uses TRBV29-1 with TRBJ2-2; possibly TRBD1 for D (6 bases). Germline V gene data show CDR1 as SQVTM and CDR2 as ANQGSEA. V was pared by 5 bases and J by 1 base, with 14 bases between. The CDR3 is 15 residues long.

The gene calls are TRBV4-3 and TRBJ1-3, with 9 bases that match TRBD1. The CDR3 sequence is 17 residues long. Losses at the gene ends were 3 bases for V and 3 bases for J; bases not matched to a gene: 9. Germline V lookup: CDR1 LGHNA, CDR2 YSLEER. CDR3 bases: TGCGCCAGCAGCCAGCAATATACAGGGGGCGGTGGAAACACCATATATTTT. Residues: CASSQQYTGGGGNTIYF.

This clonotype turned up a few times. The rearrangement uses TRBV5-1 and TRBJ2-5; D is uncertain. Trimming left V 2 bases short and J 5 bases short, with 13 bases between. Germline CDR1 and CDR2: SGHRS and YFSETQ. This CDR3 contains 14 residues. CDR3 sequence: CASSFNGVPETQYF. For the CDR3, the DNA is TGCGCCAGCAGCTTTAATGGGGTCCCCGAGACCCAGTACTTC.

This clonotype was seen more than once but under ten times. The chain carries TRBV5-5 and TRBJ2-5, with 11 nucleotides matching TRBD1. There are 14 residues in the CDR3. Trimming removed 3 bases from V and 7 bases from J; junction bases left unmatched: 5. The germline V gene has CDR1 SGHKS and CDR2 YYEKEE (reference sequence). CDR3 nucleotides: TGTGCCAGCAGCTCTGGACAGGGGGCTCGGACCCAGTACTTC. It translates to CASSSGQGARTQYF. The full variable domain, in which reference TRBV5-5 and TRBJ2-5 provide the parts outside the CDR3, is DAGVTQSPTHLIKTRGQQVTLRCSPISGHKSVSWYQQVLGQGPQFIFQYYEKEERGRGNFPDRFSARQFPNYSSELNVNALLLGDSALYLCASSSGQGARTQYFGPGTRLLVL.

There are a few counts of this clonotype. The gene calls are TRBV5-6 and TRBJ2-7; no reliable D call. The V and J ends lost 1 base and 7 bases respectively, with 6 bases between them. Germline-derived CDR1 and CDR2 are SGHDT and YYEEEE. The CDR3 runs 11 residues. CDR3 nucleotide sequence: TGTGCCAGCAGCTTGTCCAGGGAGCAGTACTTC. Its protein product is CASSLSREQYF.

CDR3 bases: TGTGCCAGCAGAACAAGCTCCTACAATGAGCAGTTCTTC. Translation gives CASRTSSYNEQFF. This chain joins TRBV5-5 and TRBJ2-1; no reliable D call. CDR1 SGHKS and CDR2 YYEKEE come from the germline V gene (reference sequence). Trimming took off 5 bases at V and 0 bases at J, with 6 bases between the two ends. This CDR3 is built from 13 residues.

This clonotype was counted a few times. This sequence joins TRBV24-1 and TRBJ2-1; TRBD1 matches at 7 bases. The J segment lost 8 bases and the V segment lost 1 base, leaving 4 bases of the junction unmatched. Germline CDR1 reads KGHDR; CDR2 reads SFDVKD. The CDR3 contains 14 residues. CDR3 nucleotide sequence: TGTGCCACCAGTGATTTTGGGCAGGGGGATGAGCAGTTCTTC. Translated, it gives CATSDFGQGDEQFF.

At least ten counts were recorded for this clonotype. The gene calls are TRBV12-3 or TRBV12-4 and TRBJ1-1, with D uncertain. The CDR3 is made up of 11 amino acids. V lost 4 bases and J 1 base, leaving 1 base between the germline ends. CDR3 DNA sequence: TGTGCCAGCAGTTCGAACACTGAAGCTTTCTTT. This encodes CASSSNTEAFF.

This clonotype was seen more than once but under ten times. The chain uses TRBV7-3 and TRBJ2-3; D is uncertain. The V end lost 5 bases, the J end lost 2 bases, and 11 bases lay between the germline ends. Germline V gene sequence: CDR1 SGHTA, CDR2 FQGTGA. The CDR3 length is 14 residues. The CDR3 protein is CASSAHPVTDTQYF. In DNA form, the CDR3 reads TGTGCCAGCAGCGCGCACCCAGTCACAGATACGCAGTATTTT. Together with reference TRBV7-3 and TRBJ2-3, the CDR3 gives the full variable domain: GAGVSQTPSNKVTEKGKYVELRCDPISGHTALYWYRQSLGQGPEFLIYFQGTGAADDSGLPNDRFFAVRPEGSVSTLKIQRTERGDSAVYLCASSAHPVTDTQYFGPGTRLTVL.

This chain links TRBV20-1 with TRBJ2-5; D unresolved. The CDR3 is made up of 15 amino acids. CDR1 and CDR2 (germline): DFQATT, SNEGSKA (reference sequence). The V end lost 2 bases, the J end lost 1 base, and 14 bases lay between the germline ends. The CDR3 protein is CSARRGSLSQETQYF. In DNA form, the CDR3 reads TGCAGTGCTAGACGTGGGTCTTTATCCCAAGAGACCCAGTACTTC.

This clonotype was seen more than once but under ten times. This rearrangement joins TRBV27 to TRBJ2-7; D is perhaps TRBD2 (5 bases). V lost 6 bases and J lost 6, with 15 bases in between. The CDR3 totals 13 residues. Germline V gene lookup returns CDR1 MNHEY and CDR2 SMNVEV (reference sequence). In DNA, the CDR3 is TGTGCCAGCAGGCCGGACTTCGCCGGCGAGCAGTACTTC. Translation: CASRPDFAGEQYF.

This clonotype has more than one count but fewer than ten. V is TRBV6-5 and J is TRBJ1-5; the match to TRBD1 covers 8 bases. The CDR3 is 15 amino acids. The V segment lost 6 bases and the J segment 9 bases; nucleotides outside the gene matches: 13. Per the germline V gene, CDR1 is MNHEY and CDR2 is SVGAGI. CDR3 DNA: TGTGCCAGCAGCCAGGGGACAGGCTGGGGTTGGCCCCAGCATTTT. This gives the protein CASSQGTGWGWPQHF.

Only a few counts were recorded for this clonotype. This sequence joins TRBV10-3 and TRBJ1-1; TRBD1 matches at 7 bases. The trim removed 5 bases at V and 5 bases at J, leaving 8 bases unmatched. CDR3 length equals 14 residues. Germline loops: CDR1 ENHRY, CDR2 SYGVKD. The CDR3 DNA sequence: TGTGCCATCAGTTACTTGGAGGGGGCGACTGAAGCTTTCTTT. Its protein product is CAISYLEGATEAFF.

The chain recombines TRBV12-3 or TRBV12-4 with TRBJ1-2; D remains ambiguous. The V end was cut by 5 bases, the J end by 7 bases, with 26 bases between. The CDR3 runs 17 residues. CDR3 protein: CASSTLGGPKAGSGYTF. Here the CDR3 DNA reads TGTGCCAGCAGTACCTTGGGCGGGCCTAAGGCGGGGAGTGGCTACACCTTC.

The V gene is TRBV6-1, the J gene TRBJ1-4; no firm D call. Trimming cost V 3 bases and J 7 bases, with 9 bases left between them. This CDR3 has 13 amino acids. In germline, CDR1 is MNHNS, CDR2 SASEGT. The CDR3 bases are TGTGCCAGCAGTGAGTCGCAAGGTGAAAAACTGTTTTTT. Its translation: CASSESQGEKLFF.

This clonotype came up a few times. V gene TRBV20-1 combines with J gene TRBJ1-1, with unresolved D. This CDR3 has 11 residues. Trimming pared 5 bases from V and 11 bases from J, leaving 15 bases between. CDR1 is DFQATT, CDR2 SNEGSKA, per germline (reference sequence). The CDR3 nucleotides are TGCAGTGCTCCCGGAGGCAGTAGGGCTTTCTTT. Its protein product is CSAPGGSRAFF.

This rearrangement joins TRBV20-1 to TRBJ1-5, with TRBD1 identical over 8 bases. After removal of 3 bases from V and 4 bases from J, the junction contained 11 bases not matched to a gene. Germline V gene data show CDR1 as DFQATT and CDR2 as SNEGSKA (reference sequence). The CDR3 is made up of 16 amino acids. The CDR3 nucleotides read TGCAGTGCTAGGAACCTGGACAGGGAGGGTAATCAGCCCCAGCATTTT. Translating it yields CSARNLDREGNQPQHF.